This is a list of T cell receptor beta chains from one sample in a study of graft-versus-host responses after intestinal transplantation. TCRdb's table, derived via immunoSEQ multiplex PCR, lists solely in-frame clones and lacks some. The table shows about 94,000 clones, with roughly 90% occurring only once. For these TCRs, the target antigens are not known. The material sequenced was unstimulated CD8+ T cells sorted from spleen or lymph node cells, taken before intestinal transplant. The receptors were gathered from a human donor who received an intestinal transplant. Each CDR3 is given with its conserved first and last residue. Some rows have no size entry. The others give once, few or many, or a class for an expanded clone.

CDR3 | size | J | V
CASSTGLAGEETQYF | NA | TRBJ2-5 | TRBV14
CASIAGLGADTQYF | NA | TRBJ2-3 | TRBV2
CASSPNQGGAGSPLHF | NA | TRBJ1-6 | TRBV5-1
CASSLELGSGGAPTDTQYF | once | TRBJ2-3 | TRBV7-8
CASSQGQGIYEQYF | NA | TRBJ2-7 | TRBV27
CASSHPGSYNEQFF | NA | TRBJ2-1 | TRBV4-1
CASSIVGARGRSYNEQFF | NA | TRBJ2-1 | TRBV19
CASSTHLAEKGQETQYF | NA | TRBJ2-5 | TRBV7-2
CASSPLAGRYEQYF | NA | TRBJ2-7 | TRBV23-1
CASSRGQGQYQPQHF | NA | TRBJ1-5 | TRBV2
CAWSRGAGDDEQFF | NA | TRBJ2-1 | TRBV30
CASSPLDRGLSGANVLTF | NA | TRBJ2-6 | TRBV18
CASSLSPRLSEKETQYF | NA | TRBJ2-5 | TRBV7-2
CSVERETETYGYTF | NA | TRBJ1-2 | TRBV29-1
CATSRDREANTGELFF | NA | TRBJ2-2 | TRBV15
CASSKGQFSGNTIYF | NA | TRBJ1-3 | TRBV6-5
CASSIEGLAVYEQYF | NA | TRBJ2-7 | TRBV4-1
CASTMEAGGPGYEQYF | NA | TRBJ2-7 | TRBV10-2
CAWSGGQGGGYTF | NA | TRBJ1-2 | TRBV30
CASSHPGTSGRVPYPNEQFF | NA | TRBJ2-1 | TRBV27
CASSFRSLNTEAFF | NA | TRBJ1-1 | TRBV5-1
CASSGIVGQTNTGELFF | NA | TRBJ2-2 | TRBV7-9
CASGLVGGGPTNEKLFF | NA | TRBJ1-4 | TRBV12-5
CASSLWAGAYNEQFF | NA | TRBJ2-1 | TRBV27
CASSYSNDEVGTEAFF | NA | TRBJ1-1 | TRBV6-5
CASSLTSTVPYEQYF | NA | TRBJ2-7 | TRBV4-1
CASSSDREPSGANVLTF | NA | TRBJ2-6 | TRBV28
CASSFGKGGAFF | NA | TRBJ1-1 | TRBV5-6
CAIRGEGETQYF | NA | TRBJ2-5 | TRBV10-3
CASSLAGRPYEQYF | NA | TRBJ2-7 | TRBV5-6
CASSQDRNTEAFF | NA | TRBJ1-1 | TRBV4-3
CASSSEGWGEQYF | NA | TRBJ2-7 | TRBV7-8
CASSLEVQNTEAFF | NA | TRBJ1-1 | TRBV28
CASSLGTEVPGELFF | NA | TRBJ2-2 | TRBV11-3
CASSQETSGGPWEQYF | once | TRBJ2-7 | TRBV4-2
CASSVRGPETQYF | NA | TRBJ2-5 | TRBV11-2
CASSQKILGGSAQYF | NA | TRBJ2-3 | TRBV4-1
CASSLGTSGFSYNEQFF | NA | TRBJ2-1 | TRBV5-6
CASSLGPSGYGYTF | NA | TRBJ1-2 | TRBV7-9
CASSLLADQETQYF | NA | TRBJ2-5 | TRBV9
CARVTGQGFNNQPQHF | few | TRBJ1-5 | TRBV4-1
CASSLVPGGLDEQYF | NA | TRBJ2-7 | TRBV7-9
CASSKGDEQFF | NA | TRBJ2-1 | TRBV21-1
CASRRQGEAGYTF | few | TRBJ1-2 | TRBV5-6
CSVPGRNEQFF | NA | TRBJ2-1 | TRBV29-1
CASSELAGEYEQYF | NA | TRBJ2-7 | TRBV6-1
CASSLGARSPSSYNEQFF | NA | TRBJ2-1 | TRBV5-1
CASSQGVRGSNYGYTF | once | TRBJ1-2 | TRBV4-3
CATGRSGPHEQFF | NA | TRBJ2-1 | TRBV5-6
CASSQDRWYEQYF | NA | TRBJ2-7 | TRBV4-1
CASFSDREETQYF | NA | TRBJ2-5 | TRBV6-1
CAITGTAAEAFF | NA | TRBJ1-1 | TRBV10-3
CASSLGQGGSYEQYF | once | TRBJ2-7 | TRBV7-6
CASTVAGPFTGELFF | NA | TRBJ2-2 | TRBV27
CASSDGSTYEQYF | NA | TRBJ2-7 | TRBV2
CASSYSRAGELFF | NA | TRBJ2-2 | TRBV6-5
CASSLWGQSEQYF | NA | TRBJ2-7 | TRBV7-9
CASSPGGNPILEQFF | NA | TRBJ2-1 | TRBV9
CAWSPGTGYNEQFF | once | TRBJ2-1 | TRBV30